The T cell receptor (beta chain) under discussion was sequenced for a study of blood T cell repertoires in COVID-19. Study-level information: From the United States, Italy and Spain came samples of acute and convalescent COVID-19.

In terms of age and location, participants ranged from about 18 to 95 years and lived in around 22 US areas. Individuals in the exposed group had encountered a COVID-19 case within 2 weeks preceding study entry. Original data processing: How many nucleated cells were present was estimated from reference gene primer amplification. The data were produced by immunoSEQ multiplex PCR, yet TCRdb's version contains in-frame clones alone and is incomplete. V, J and clone size reflect that table, while D and trimming were determined from the DNA. The sample includes 60,000 or so clones, around 66% of them seen just once. Sequencing used PBMCs or T cells enriched from blood (not recorded which). The clonotype originates from a woman between 55 and 75 years old who had been exposed to COVID-19.

CDR3 in DNA: TGCGCCAGCAGCCAAGGAAGGGAGTACACCGGGGAGCTGTTTTTT. As protein: CASSQGREYTGELFF. The V call is TRBV4-3, the J call TRBJ2-2; D perhaps matches TRBD2 (5 bases). The V gene's germline CDR1 is LGHNA and CDR2 YSLEER. CDR3 length: 15 residues. The V end was cut by 1 base, the J end by 3 bases, with 9 bases between.